What follows are 18 T cell receptor beta chains derived from one specimen sequenced in a study of regulatory T cells in long-lasting Graves disease. Sample time point: persistent/refractory GD, antithyroid drugs over 5 years with positive TRAb. TCR sequences were obtained from RNA taken from PBMCs. The TCR beta library used iRepertoire HTBI primers with Arm-PCR amplification of CDR3. Using its own MiXCR run on the multiplex PCR reads, TCRdb lists one record per CDR3 protein. The table has 500,000 to 800,000 distinct CDR3 sequences, about 30% seen once. Sequencing used peripheral blood mononuclear cells (PBMCs), obtained when the disease was refractory, from a patient treated with antithyroid drugs. These receptors were taken from a female donor with Graves disease.

The table lists this clonotype with many counts. This chain connects TRBV28 to TRBJ2-7; 7 positions agree with TRBD1. From germline, CDR1 is MDHEN and CDR2 SYDVKM. The CDR3 is made up of 13 amino acids. V lost 5 bases to trimming and J lost 0 bases; unmatched junction nucleotides: 1. The CDR3 sequence: CASSGQDSYEQYF. The CDR3, as DNA: TGTGCCAGCAGTGGACAGGACTCCTACGAGCAGTACTTC.

The chain combines TRBV14 with TRBJ2-7; D is unresolved. V lost 5 bases and J 5 bases, leaving 13 bases between the germline ends. Germline CDR1 reads SGHDN; CDR2 reads FVKESK. The CDR3 runs 13 residues. In DNA form, the CDR3 reads TGTGCCAGCAGCGCCCGGGCAGTCAACGAGCAGTACTTC. This gives the protein CASSARAVNEQYF.

This clonotype appeared a single time. V usage is TRBV20-1 and J usage is TRBJ2-1; 8 bases are a match to TRBD2. V lost 1 base and J lost 2; bases outside the gene matches: 4. The CDR3 has 15 amino acids. Germline assignment: CDR1 DFQATT and CDR2 SNEGSKA (reference sequence). For the CDR3, the DNA is TGCAGTGCTAGAGTAGCGGGACCGGCCTACAATGAGCAGTTCTTC. Amino acid sequence: CSARVAGPAYNEQFF.

The chain couples TRBV5-4 to TRBJ2-5; 14 bases match TRBD2. V lost 4 bases and J lost 0; bases outside the gene matches: 8. CDR1 is SGHNT, CDR2 YYREEE, per germline (reference sequence). The CDR3 runs 18 residues. The DNA for the CDR3 is TGTGCCAGCAGCGCCGGGACTAGCGGGAGTTGGGACCAAGAGACCCAGTACTTC. Amino acid sequence: CASSAGTSGSWDQETQYF. Based on the CDR3 plus reference TRBV5-4 and TRBJ2-5, the full variable domain is ETGVTQSPTHLIKTRGQQVTLRCSSQSGHNTVSWYQQALGQGPQFIFQYYREEENGRGNFPPRFSGLQFPNYSSELNVNALELDDSALYLCASSAGTSGSWDQETQYFGPGTRLLVL.

In DNA form, the CDR3 reads TGTGCCAGCAGTTTAGGGATAGGAGAGACCCAGTACTTC. Amino acid sequence: CASSLGIGETQYF. This rearrangement joins TRBV27 to TRBJ2-5; D not resolved. Looked up from germline, CDR1 is MNHEY and CDR2 is SMNVEV (reference sequence). V was clipped by 2 bases and J by 4 bases, with 8 bases between them. The CDR3 sequence is 13 residues long.

This chain uses TRBV7-2 with TRBJ1-1; D is unclear. V lost 5 bases and J 8 bases, leaving 18 bases between the germline ends. CDR3 length: 14 amino acids. Germline lookup yields CDR1 SGHTA and CDR2 FQGNSA. Here the CDR3 DNA reads TGTGCCAGCAGCCCCCTCTCGATACGGGCAGAAGCTTTCTTT. Translation gives CASSPLSIRAEAFF. The full variable domain, rest sourced from reference TRBV7-2 and TRBJ1-1, is GAGVSQSPSNKVTEKGKDVELRCDPISGHTALYWYRQSLGQGLEFLIYFQGNSAPDKSGLPSDRFSAERTGGSVSTLTIQRTQQEDSAVYLCASSPLSIRAEAFFGQGTRLTVV.

This clonotype occurred many times. The rearrangement joins TRBV12-3 or TRBV12-4 to TRBJ1-2; 7 nucleotides agree with TRBD1. Trimming took 5 bases from V and 1 from J; bases not matched to a gene: 4. The CDR3 covers 14 residues. The CDR3 spells CASSPQGLNYGYTF. The CDR3 bases are TGTGCCAGCAGTCCACAGGGGCTTAACTATGGCTACACCTTC.

The gene calls are TRBV6-2 or TRBV6-3 and TRBJ2-7; D might be TRBD1 (5 bases). Between the trimmed V and J ends, which lost 6 bases and 0 bases, there was a span of 12 bases. Per the germline V gene, CDR1 is MNHEY and CDR2 is SVGEGT. The CDR3 is 14 residues long. The CDR3 sequence: CASRATGSSYEQYF. CDR3 nucleotides: TGTGCCAGCAGGGCAACAGGAAGCTCCTACGAGCAGTACTTC.

The rearrangement uses TRBV25-1 and TRBJ1-2; D call uncertain. The CDR3 is 15 residues long. The ends were cut back, 0 bases at V and 5 bases at J, with 13 bases in the middle. Germline loops: CDR1 MGHDK, CDR2 SYGVNS. The CDR3 DNA sequence: TGTGCCAGCAGTGAATATGGAGAACGGGGTTATGGCTACACCTTC. Its translation is CASSEYGERGYGYTF.

This clonotype was detected many times. The J gene is TRBJ1-2, the V gene TRBV28, with a possible D match to TRBD1 (6 bases). Trimming took 4 bases from V and 5 from J, leaving 11 bases between them. Looked up from germline, CDR1 is MDHEN and CDR2 is SYDVKM. CDR3 length equals 13 residues. The DNA of the CDR3 is TGTGCCAGCAGTTCCCGCCAGGGGTATGGCTACACCTTC. Residues: CASSSRQGYGYTF.

This clonotype was seen at least ten times. The chain uses TRBV7-3 and TRBJ2-2; no clear D gene. V lost 5 bases and J lost 7, with 8 bases in between. The CDR3 spans 12 residues. Looked up from germline, CDR1 is SGHTA and CDR2 is FQGTGA. In nucleotides, the CDR3 is TGTGCCAGCAGCCCAGATGTCGGGGAGCTGTTTTTT. It yields the protein CASSPDVGELFF.

The chain carries TRBV3-1 and TRBJ2-7; D gene unclear. Trimming took 0 bases from V and 9 from J, leaving 15 bases between them. Germline CDR1 is LGHDT and CDR2 is YNNKEL (reference sequence). The length of the CDR3 is 14 residues. CDR3 coding DNA: TGTGCCAGCAGCCAAGATGTGGCCCCACGGCGGCAGTACTTC. This gives the protein CASSQDVAPRRQYF.

The V and J genes are TRBV20-1 and TRBJ2-1; 10 bases agree with TRBD2. This CDR3 has 14 residues. V lost 2 bases to trimming and J lost 9 bases; unmatched junction nucleotides: 7. Germline V gene data show CDR1 as DFQATT and CDR2 as SNEGSKA (reference sequence). The CDR3 nucleotides read TGCAGTGCTAGATTGGGACTAGCGTCAGGTGAGCAGTTCTTC. It specifies CSARLGLASGEQFF.

The gene calls are TRBV30 and TRBJ2-7, with D maybe TRBD2 (5 bases). V lost 5 bases to trimming and J lost 6 bases, with 11 bases between them. Germline CDR1 reads GTSNPN; CDR2 reads SVGIG (reference sequence). The CDR3 consists of 11 residues. The CDR3 DNA follows: TGTGCCTGGGGGAGAGGAACCGAGCAGTACTTC. Protein product: CAWGRGTEQYF.

Only a few counts were recorded for this clonotype. This chain links TRBV6-5 with TRBJ1-2; D unclear. Germline CDR1 reads MNHEY; CDR2 reads SVGAGI. V was clipped by 0 bases and J by 8 bases, with 13 bases between them. The CDR3 spans 14 residues. CDR3 sequence (DNA): TGTGCCAGCAGTTACTCGAGGGCCCCTGGGGGCTACACCTTC. Translating it yields CASSYSRAPGGYTF.

This clonotype was counted ten times or more. The chain combines TRBV28 with TRBJ1-2; D is possibly TRBD1 (5 bases). V lost 7 bases, J lost 2 bases, and 20 bases lay in between. The CDR3 covers 16 residues. Germline lookup yields CDR1 MDHEN and CDR2 SYDVKM. CDR3 amino acids: CASKPLPGRNNYGYTF. Here the CDR3 DNA reads TGTGCCAGCAAACCACTCCCGGGACGGAACAACTATGGCTACACCTTC.

This clonotype was seen a handful of times. V is TRBV11-2 and J is TRBJ2-3; 9 bases map to TRBD2. Germline trimming cut 8 bases from V and 6 bases from J; bases unmatched to any gene: 12. This CDR3 comprises 15 residues. Germline loops: CDR1 SGHAT, CDR2 FQNNGV. CDR3 in amino acids: CASGLGLASSDTQYF. CDR3 DNA: TGTGCCAGCGGCCTGGGACTAGCAAGTTCGGATACGCAGTATTTT.

This rearrangement joins TRBV7-9 to TRBJ1-2; a possible D gene is TRBD1 (5 bases). Looked up from germline, CDR1 is SEHNR and CDR2 is FQNEAQ (reference sequence). Trimming removed 3 bases at V and 0 bases at J, with 11 bases between. The CDR3 is made up of 15 amino acids. Here the CDR3 reads CASSFDSAANYGYTF. The DNA for the CDR3 is TGTGCCAGCAGCTTTGACAGCGCCGCTAACTATGGCTACACCTTC.